This T cell receptor beta chain was sequenced in a study of T cells in Graves' hyperthyroidism and ophthalmopathy. Turning to the study itself: Peripheral blood sampling occurred at initial diagnosis, before any treatment.

The germline V gene has CDR1 DFQATT and CDR2 SNEGSKA (reference sequence). The CDR3 is made up of 12 amino acids. With a duration under 2 months, the hyperthyroidism was newly diagnosed in patients aged 18 to 65. Amplified TCR beta CDR3 regions came from RNA transcripts. The study used the HTBI primer set for a first-round RT-PCR of the TCR CDR3. TCRdb called the multiplex PCR reads again in MiXCR, with one record for every CDR3 protein. The top ten clones hold over 15% of a sample with more than 550,000 distinct CDR3 sequences, around 20% of them seen once. This clonotype came up a few times. The sample consisted of blood. The rearrangement joins TRBV20-1 to TRBJ1-2; 7 nucleotides align to TRBD1. This receptor was taken from a woman aged 50 to 60 with Graves' hyperthyroidism that later progressed to Graves' ophthalmopathy. The CDR3 nucleotides are TGCACCATCTCGGACAGGAACTATGGCTACACCTTC. Its protein product is CTISDRNYGYTF.